The rows below give T cell receptor beta chains drawn from one sample of a study of T cell repertoires in cytomegalovirus infection. TCRdb processed the reads anew with MiXCR; each CDR3 protein has one entry. The table shows more than 140,000 distinct CDR3 sequences, with 5% to 6.5% occurring only once. Sequencing input: PBMCs. The receptor set was obtained from a human donor in good health (CMV status not recorded). Some clones in this sample may be carry-over from other donors' samples. The CDR3 runs from the conserved cysteine through the conserved F or W. The D gene is left open where the match is weak. Only some rows state a clone size, as once, few, many or a class for expanded clones.

TRBJ2-1 | NA | TRBV7-2 | many | TGTGCCAGCAGCTCCAGGGGGGGGTCCGGCGGGCAGTTCTTC | CASSSRGGSGGQFF
TRBJ1-1 | NA | TRBV7-2 | many | TGTGCCAGCAGCTCCAACCCGGGCACTGAAGCTTTCTTT | CASSSNPGTEAFF
TRBJ2-5 | NA | TRBV7-9 | many | TGTGCCAGCAGCGGGGACGAGACCCAGTACTTC | CASSGDETQYF
TRBJ2-3 | NA | TRBV5-4 | many | TGTGCCAGCAGCTTCCTCGCGACGGGAGACACAGATACGCAGTATTTT | CASSFLATGDTDTQYF
TRBJ2-4 | NA | TRBV18 | NA | TGTGCCAGCTCCCAAGGCCCACAGATAGCCAAAAACATTCAGTACTTC | CASSQGPQIAKNIQYF
TRBJ1-1 | NA | TRBV2 | NA | TGTGCCAGCAGTGTTTGGGGTGGGAACACTGAAGCTTTCTTT | CASSVWGGNTEAFF
TRBJ1-6 | NA | TRBV11-2 | many | TGTGCCAGCAGCAAGGGTTTCCATAATTCACCCCTCCACTTT | CASSKGFHNSPLHF
TRBJ2-6 | NA | TRBV7-3 | many | TGTGCCAGCCGACGAAGCTCTGGGGCCAACGTCCTGACTTTC | CASRRSSGANVLTF
TRBJ2-1 | NA | TRBV28 | many | TGTGCCAGCAGTAGGTCGGGTCTCTCCTACAATGAGCAGTTCTTC | CASSRSGLSYNEQFF
TRBJ2-3 | TRBD2 | TRBV7-3 | many | TGTGCCAGCAGCTTAAGCGGGCTAGCGGGAGATACGCAGTATTTT | CASSLSGLAGDTQYF
TRBJ2-7 | NA | TRBV6-2/TRBV6-3 | many | TGTGCCAGCACCCGGGACGGATCCTACGAGCAGTACTTC | CASTRDGSYEQYF
TRBJ2-7 | NA | TRBV2 | many | TGTGCCAGCAGTGAAGCGGGCGGATCCTACGAGCAGTACTTC | CASSEAGGSYEQYF
TRBJ1-5 | TRBD1 | TRBV2 | many | TGTGCCAGCAGTGAAGGGGCAGGGGGCAGTTTTAACAATCAGCCCCAGCATTTT | CASSEGAGGSFNNQPQHF
TRBJ1-3 | NA | TRBV19 | many | TGTGCCAGTAGTATGATAGCTGGAAACACCATATATTTT | CASSMIAGNTIYF
TRBJ1-1 | TRBD1 | TRBV25-1 | NA | TGTGCCAGCAGTCGGGCAGGGGGGTCGGGTGAAGCTTTCTTT | CASSRAGGSGEAFF
TRBJ2-7 | NA | TRBV7-8 | many | TGTGCCAGCAGCTTAGGACAAATCTCCTACGAGCAGTACTTC | CASSLGQISYEQYF
TRBJ2-6 | NA | TRBV6-2/TRBV6-3 | few | TGTGCCAGCAGTTACGGCCTGGCGGGGGCCAACGTCCTGACTTTC | CASSYGLAGANVLTF
TRBJ2-1 | NA | TRBV5-1 | NA | TGCGCCAGCAGCTTAGAGGGGACCTCCTACAATGAGCAGTTCTTC | CASSLEGTSYNEQFF
TRBJ1-2 | NA | TRBV7-2 | few | TGTGCCAGCAGCTTCGGACTCGGCTACACCTTC | CASSFGLGYTF
TRBJ2-2 | NA | TRBV7-4 | NA | TGTGCCAGCCGCTTAGTAGCAGGGAGCACCGGGGAGCTGTGTTTT | CASRLVAGSTGELCF
TRBJ2-1 | TRBD2 | TRBV7-2 | many | TGTGCCAGCAGCTTAGTTTCAGCGGGGGGTGGCTACAATGAGCAGTTCTTC | CASSLVSAGGGYNEQFF
TRBJ1-1 | TRBD1 | TRBV7-2 | medium-sized | TGTGCCAGCAGCCCGGTAGGGGGCCGTGAAGCTTTCTTT | CASSPVGGREAFF
TRBJ1-5 | NA | TRBV12-3/TRBV12-4 | many | TGTGCCAGCAGTTTAGGACAGCCTCAGCCCCAGCATTTT | CASSLGQPQPQHF
TRBJ2-2 | TRBD2 | TRBV7-6 | many | TGTGCCAGCAGCTTAGTCGGGGGACTAAACACCGGGGAGCTGTTTTTT | CASSLVGGLNTGELFF
TRBJ2-7 | TRBD1 | TRBV9 | few | TGTGCCAGCAGCGCCTACTGGACAGGGGCCTACGAGCAGTACTTC | CASSAYWTGAYEQYF
TRBJ2-5 | NA | TRBV6-1 | many | TGTGCCAGCAGTCGTGAGCTTTTGAGAGAGACCCAGTACTTC | CASSRELLRETQYF
TRBJ2-1 | TRBD2 | TRBV24-1 | few | TGTGCCACCAGTGATTTAAGACTAGCGGGAATCCATGAGCAGTTCTTC | CATSDLRLAGIHEQFF
TRBJ2-5 | NA | TRBV7-9 | many | TGTGCCAGCAGCGCCAGCGGTGGACGCCAAGAGACCCAGTACTTC | CASSASGGRQETQYF
TRBJ1-5 | TRBD1 | TRBV20-1 | many | TGCAGTGCTAAGTCGACAGGGCGGAATAGCAATCAGCCCCAGCATTTT | CSAKSTGRNSNQPQHF
TRBJ1-5 | TRBD1 | TRBV24-1 | many | TGTGCCACCCGGGACAGGGGGCTCGGTCAGCCCCAGCATTTT | CATRDRGLGQPQHF
TRBJ2-6 | TRBD1 | TRBV20-1 | many | TGCAGTGCCCTCCCGCTGTGGCAGGGGGACTCTGGGGCCAACGTCCTGACTTTC | CSALPLWQGDSGANVLTF
TRBJ2-7 | NA | TRBV11-2 | many | TGTGCCAGCAGTCGGGACTTCAATACTGAGCAGTACTTC | CASSRDFNTEQYF
TRBJ2-1 | TRBD1 | TRBV4-1 | NA | TGCGCCAGCAGCCCAGGGACAGGGGGTGGATATGAGCAGTTCTTC | CASSPGTGGGYEQFF
TRBJ2-2 | TRBD2 | TRBV5-1 | few | TGCGCCAGCAGCTTGCCCCTAGCGGGGGCGCACACCGGGGAGCTGTTTTTT | CASSLPLAGAHTGELFF
TRBJ1-1 | NA | TRBV20-1 | NA | TGCAGTGCTACCATGGCTGGGGCTGAAGCTTTCTTT | CSATMAGAEAFF
TRBJ1-5 | NA | TRBV12-3/TRBV12-4 | many | TGTGCCAGCAGTCAACCTGGGCAGCCCCAGCATTTT | CASSQPGQPQHF
TRBJ1-3 | NA | TRBV15 | many | TGTGCCACCAGCAGAAGGACAGTCGATCTTGGAAACACCATATATTTT | CATSRRTVDLGNTIYF
TRBJ1-1 | NA | TRBV10-3 | many | TGTGCCATCAGTGAGTCGGCAGGGTGGGGCACTGAAGCTTTCTTT | CAISESAGWGTEAFF
TRBJ2-1 | TRBD2 | TRBV7-6 | many | TGTGCCAGCAGCCCGCTGGGGGAGAAGCGGGGGTACAATGAGCAGTTCTTC | CASSPLGEKRGYNEQFF
TRBJ2-7 | TRBD1 | TRBV3-1 | few | TGTGCCAGCAGCCCCCAGCCCCCCCGGGACAGGGGCTACTACGAGCAGTACTTC | CASSPQPPRDRGYYEQYF
TRBJ1-4 | NA | TRBV7-9 | NA | TGTGCCAGCAGCTTAGCGAGAACTAATGAAAAACTGTTTTTT | CASSLARTNEKLFF
TRBJ2-5 | NA | TRBV7-9 | many | TGTGCCAGCACCATGTTCGGCAGGCGGTACCAAGAGACCCAGTACTTC | CASTMFGRRYQETQYF
TRBJ2-5 | NA | TRBV28 | few | TGTGCCAGCAGGGGGCATGGGCAAGAGACCCAGTACTTC | CASRGHGQETQYF
TRBJ2-5 | NA | TRBV7-2 | many | TGTGCCAGCAGCTTCAACCCTTCCTCCCAGTACTTC | CASSFNPSSQYF
TRBJ2-1 | NA | TRBV7-9 | many | TGTGCCAGCAGCTTTGACCGCCAGTTCGGCTCCTACAATGAGCAGTTCTTC | CASSFDRQFGSYNEQFF
TRBJ2-1 | NA | TRBV5-1 | few | TGCGCCAGCAGCCTTAGCGGTTTCTACAATGAGCAGTTCTTC | CASSLSGFYNEQFF
TRBJ2-1 | TRBD2 | TRBV19 | many | TGTGCCAGTAGTATTAGGACTAGCGGAGAGCAGTTCTTC | CASSIRTSGEQFF
TRBJ2-7 | NA | TRBV30 | many | TGTGCGTCCGGGGCGGTCTCCTACGAGCAGTACTTC | CASGAVSYEQYF
TRBJ1-6 | NA | TRBV7-2 | many | TGTGCCAGCAGCTTGCAGAGTTATTCACCCCTCCACTTT | CASSLQSYSPLHF
TRBJ2-1 | NA | TRBV15 | few | TGTGCCACCAGCAGAGCACTAGTACGGCACAATGAGCAGTTCTTC | CATSRALVRHNEQFF
TRBJ2-1 | NA | TRBV9 | many | TGTGCCAGCAGCGTTGCCGTCTACAATGAGCAGTTCTTC | CASSVAVYNEQFF
TRBJ2-1 | TRBD1 | TRBV18 | NA | TGTGCCAGCTCACCTCGGGACAGGGTAAGAAATGAGCAGTTCTTC | CASSPRDRVRNEQFF
TRBJ2-6 | NA | TRBV5-1 | many | TGCGCCAGCAGCTTGGTCACTATTGGGAACTCTGGGGCCAACGTCCTGACTTTC | CASSLVTIGNSGANVLTF
TRBJ1-3 | TRBD1 | TRBV7-2 | many | TGTGCCAGCAGCAACAGGGGATTCCCTGGAAACACCATATATTTT | CASSNRGFPGNTIYF